These 30 T cell receptor beta chains share one sample of origin, sequenced in a study of T cells in localized non-small cell lung cancer. Profiling relied on immunoSEQ multiplex PCR, and the TCRdb table lists in-frame clones only, not all of them. The sample lists under 25,000 clones; around 85% were seen once. The source material was PBMCs, sampled before any cancer treatment. The receptor source for this set is a man between 40 and 69 years old with stage II squamous cell lung carcinoma.

This chain joins TRBV6-1 and TRBJ1-5; perhaps TRBD1 as D (5 bases). The CDR3 runs 16 residues. V lost 4 bases, J lost 0 bases, and 13 bases lay in between. Germline values: CDR1 MNHNS, CDR2 SASEGT. Written as DNA, the CDR3 is TGTGCCAGCAGTGGCCAGGGTGCCCTTAGCAATCAGCCCCAGCATTTT. The encoded protein is CASSGQGALSNQPQHF.

The chain is built from TRBV15 and TRBJ1-4; D gene ambiguous. Trimming removed 8 bases from V and 5 bases from J, with 6 bases in between. CDR1 LNHNV and CDR2 YYDKDF come from the germline V gene (reference sequence). This CDR3 has 11 residues. The CDR3 spells CATAMNEKLFF. The CDR3 region has the DNA TGTGCCACCGCCATGAATGAAAAACTGTTTTTT.

This clone was seen just once. This chain connects TRBV6-5 to TRBJ2-2; TRBD1 aligns across 10 bases. Germline CDR1 and CDR2: MNHEY and SVGAGI. This CDR3 has 15 amino acids. Unmatched junction bases numbered 6, after V lost 5 bases and J lost 6 bases. Here the CDR3 DNA reads TGTGCCAGCAGTCTCCGGGACAGGGGCGCCGGGGAGCTGTTTTTT. Amino acids: CASSLRDRGAGELFF.

The chain links TRBV6-1 to TRBJ1-3, with 7 bases lining up with TRBD1. The CDR3 has 21 residues. CDR1 is MNHNS, CDR2 SASEGT, per germline. J was trimmed by 0 bases and V by 1 base; bases with no gene match: 18. The CDR3 here is CASSEGPRQGQFYTSGNTIYF. CDR3 nucleotide sequence: TGTGCCAGCAGTGAAGGTCCGCGACAGGGCCAGTTCTATACCTCTGGAAACACCATATATTTT.

This clone was detected a few times. The genes are TRBV5-1 and TRBJ2-3; TRBD2 agrees at 13 bases. The J segment lost 0 bases and the V segment lost 5 bases, leaving 9 bases of the junction unmatched. The V gene's germline CDR1 is SGHRS and CDR2 YFSETQ. This CDR3 comprises 18 residues. CDR3: CASRGGTSGTASTDTQYF. The CDR3 DNA sequence: TGCGCCAGCAGGGGCGGGACTAGCGGGACGGCGAGCACAGATACGCAGTATTTT. Looking up the rest from reference TRBV5-1 and TRBJ2-3 gives the full variable domain: KAGVTQTPRYLIKTRGQQVTLSCSPISGHRSVSWYQQTPGQGLQFLFEYFSETQRNKGNFPGRFSGRQFSNSRSEMNVSTLELGDSALYLCASRGGTSGTASTDTQYFGPGTRLTVL.

This CDR3 is CASSEVKVAGVDTQYF. The CDR3 DNA reads as TGCGCCAGCAGTGAAGTGAAGGTAGCGGGGGTTGATACGCAGTATTTT. The J gene is TRBJ2-3, the V gene TRBV10-2; 9 nucleotides agree with TRBD2. The trim removed 3 bases at V and 6 bases at J, leaving 10 bases unmatched. Germline lookup yields CDR1 WSHSY and CDR2 SAAADI. The CDR3 runs to 16 residues.

The chain combines TRBV7-3 with TRBJ2-3, with unresolved D. Trimming stripped 7 bases from V and 0 bases from J, with 11 bases between. The germline V gene encodes CDR1 SGHTA and CDR2 FQGTGA. The CDR3 has 14 amino acids. The CDR3 reads CASKTTSSTDTQYF. The CDR3 nucleotides are TGTGCCAGCAAGACAACTTCTAGCACAGATACGCAGTATTTT.

V gene TRBV5-1 combines with J gene TRBJ2-7; D remains unclear. V shed 4 bases and J shed 3 bases, with 5 bases lying between them. CDR1 is SGHRS, CDR2 YFSETQ, per germline. The CDR3 is 11 residues long. The DNA of the CDR3 is TGCGCCAGCAGCCGAAACTACGAGCAGTACTTC. This sequence encodes CASSRNYEQYF.

The chain carries TRBV27 and TRBJ2-1; 7 bases agree with TRBD2. The CDR3 extends over 14 amino acids. Germline V CDR1 and CDR2: MNHEY, SMNVEV (reference sequence). The junction had 8 bases not matched to a gene; V was cut back by 2 bases and J by 10 bases. In DNA form, the CDR3 reads TGTGCCAGCAGTTTAATGGCGGGAGTATCCGAGCAGTTCTTC. Translation: CASSLMAGVSEQFF.

The chain is built from TRBV7-6 and TRBJ2-7; 10 bases are shared with TRBD2. This CDR3 contains 17 residues. Germline loops: CDR1 SGHVS, CDR2 FNYEAQ. Trimming at V came to 2 bases and at J to 0 bases, leaving 7 bases not matched to a gene. The CDR3 DNA follows: TGTGCCAGCAGCTTAATGGGTAGCGGGGGGCTCTCCTACGAGCAGTACTTC. Its translation is CASSLMGSGGLSYEQYF. Supplemented by reference TRBV7-6 and TRBJ2-7, the full variable domain reads GAGVSQSPRYKVTKRGQDVALRCDPISGHVSLYWYRQALGQGPEFLTYFNYEAQQDKSGLPNDRFSAERPEGSISTLTIQRTEQRDSAMYRCASSLMGSGGLSYEQYFGPGTRLTVT.

CDR3 residues: CASSLSVTPYEQYF. CDR3 bases: TGTGCCAGCAGTTTATCTGTGACTCCCTACGAGCAGTACTTC. V and J are TRBV27 and TRBJ2-7; D uncertain. The germline gives CDR1 MNHEY, CDR2 SMNVEV (reference sequence). Between the trimmed V and J ends, which lost 0 bases and 2 bases, there was a span of 8 bases. The CDR3 sequence is 14 residues long.

The chain links TRBV7-2 to TRBJ2-1; D is unresolved. Germline assignment: CDR1 SGHTA and CDR2 FQGNSA. The CDR3 is made up of 14 amino acids. The V gene lost 5 bases and the J gene lost 5 bases, with 13 bases spanning the gap. The CDR3 bases are TGTGCCAGCAGCCCCGCTAGTTGGGACAATGAGCAGTTCTTC. This encodes CASSPASWDNEQFF. Based on the CDR3 plus reference TRBV7-2 and TRBJ2-1, the full variable domain is GAGVSQSPSNKVTEKGKDVELRCDPISGHTALYWYRQSLGQGLEFLIYFQGNSAPDKSGLPSDRFSAERTGGSVSTLTIQRTQQEDSAVYLCASSPASWDNEQFFGPGTRLTVL.

The chain has TRBV29-1 and TRBJ1-2, with 12 positions matching TRBD1. Germline V gene data show CDR1 as SQVTM and CDR2 as ANQGSEA. The CDR3 is 15 residues long. The V segment lost 1 base and the J segment 7 bases; nucleotides outside the gene matches: 7. In DNA, the CDR3 is TGCAGCGTTGAAGCCGGGACAGGGGGCGCAGGTGGCTACACCTTC. It specifies CSVEAGTGGAGGYTF.

The CDR3 here is CASSLRVQGAYEQYF. Here the CDR3 DNA reads TGTGCCAGCAGCTTAAGGGTACAGGGGGCGTACGAGCAGTACTTC. The gene calls are TRBV7-2 and TRBJ2-7; 9 nucleotides match TRBD1. CDR3 length: 15 amino acids. J was trimmed by 4 bases and V by 2 bases; bases with no gene match: 6. In germline, CDR1 is SGHTA, CDR2 FQGNSA.

The chain recombines TRBV6-6 with TRBJ1-1; D is unresolved. The V end lost 1 base, the J end lost 5 bases, and 5 bases lay between the germline ends. The CDR3 loop spans 12 amino acids. CDR1 MNHNY and CDR2 SVGAGI come from the germline V gene (reference sequence). In nucleotides, the CDR3 is TGTGCCAGCAGTTACTTAGGGACTGAAGCTTTCTTT. Its protein product is CASSYLGTEAFF.

J is TRBJ2-2 and V is TRBV4-2, with 10 bases lining up with TRBD2. The junction had 7 bases not matched to a gene; V was cut back by 2 bases and J by 4 bases. Germline lookup yields CDR1 LGHNA and CDR2 YNFKEQ. The CDR3 has 17 amino acids. The CDR3 coding sequence is TGTGCCAGCAGCCAAACCCCTAGCGGGAGACCCACCGGGGAGCTGTTTTTT. Encoded protein: CASSQTPSGRPTGELFF.

This chain connects TRBV15 to TRBJ1-2; D is perhaps TRBD1 (6 bases). Germline V gene data show CDR1 as LNHNV and CDR2 as YYDKDF (reference sequence). V lost 2 bases to trimming and J lost 4 bases, with 8 bases between them. The CDR3 is 13 residues long. For the CDR3, the DNA is TGTGCCACCAGCAGATCGGACAGCTATGGCTACACCTTC. It specifies CATSRSDSYGYTF.

The chain combines TRBV11-3 with TRBJ2-3; D call uncertain. This CDR3 region has 13 residues. Deletions cut 5 bases from V and 4 bases from J, with 10 bases between. The germline CDR1 and CDR2 sequences are SGHNT and YENEEA. The CDR3 loop reads CASSPSPPDTQYF. The CDR3 DNA reads as TGTGCCAGCAGCCCCAGTCCCCCAGATACGCAGTATTTT.

V gene TRBV7-9 combines with J gene TRBJ2-3; 11 nucleotides agree with TRBD2. The J segment lost 2 bases and the V segment lost 1 base, leaving 2 bases of the junction unmatched. This CDR3 has 16 residues. Germline CDR1 and CDR2: SEHNR and FQNEAQ (reference sequence). As DNA, the CDR3 is TGTGCCAGCAGCTTAGGGACTAGCGGGTACACAGATACGCAGTATTTT. Amino acids: CASSLGTSGYTDTQYF.

J is TRBJ1-1 and V is TRBV5-1, with TRBD1 as a possible D gene (6 bases). The ends were cut back, 1 base at V and 4 bases at J, with 11 bases in the middle. This CDR3 spans 14 amino acids. Germline values: CDR1 SGHRS, CDR2 YFSETQ. The CDR3 reads CASSLWGLGTEAFF. Here the CDR3 DNA reads TGCGCCAGCAGCTTGTGGGGGCTAGGCACTGAAGCTTTCTTT.

V and J are TRBV11-2 and TRBJ2-3; 8 nucleotides align to TRBD2. The germline V gene encodes CDR1 SGHAT and CDR2 FQNNGV. The V gene end was trimmed by 1 base and the J gene end by 0 bases; junction bases not matched to a gene: 3. The CDR3 is 16 residues long. The CDR3 protein is CASSLGPSGSTDTQYF. CDR3 in DNA: TGTGCCAGCAGCTTAGGGCCTAGCGGGAGCACAGATACGCAGTATTTT.

This chain connects TRBV2 to TRBJ2-1; 14 positions agree with TRBD2. This CDR3 spans 15 amino acids. V gave up 8 bases and J gave up 7 bases; unmatched junction bases: 7. Germline-derived CDR1 and CDR2 are SNHLY and FYNNEI. CDR3 in amino acids: CASSGLAGGDNEQFF. CDR3 nucleotides: TGTGCCAGCTCCGGACTAGCGGGGGGTGATAATGAGCAGTTCTTC. The full variable domain, rest sourced from reference TRBV2 and TRBJ2-1, is EPEVTQTPSHQVTQMGQEVILRCVPISNHLYFYWYRQILGQKVEFLVSFYNNEISEKSEIFDDQFSVERPDGSNFTLKIRSTKLEDSAMYFCASSGLAGGDNEQFFGPGTRLTVL.

In its sample, this clone was seen a few times. The J gene is TRBJ1-5, the V gene TRBV19; D may be TRBD1 (6 bases). V lost 7 bases and J lost 3, with 19 bases in between. Germline V lookup: CDR1 LNHDA, CDR2 SQIVND (reference sequence). This CDR3 spans 16 amino acids. The CDR3 nucleotides read TGTGCCAGTAAAATGCCCTCTACAGGGCACAATCAGCCCCAGCATTTT. Translating gives CASKMPSTGHNQPQHF.

The rearrangement links TRBV19 to TRBJ2-2; a weak D match, TRBD2 (5 bases). Germline lookup yields CDR1 LNHDA and CDR2 SQIVND (reference sequence). Trimming removed 6 bases at V and 4 bases at J, with 15 bases between. The CDR3 is 15 amino acids. CDR3: CASSRTASFTGELFF. CDR3 sequence (DNA): TGTGCCAGTAGCCGGACGGCTAGCTTCACCGGGGAGCTGTTTTTT.

The chain combines TRBV7-9 with TRBJ2-5; 8 nucleotides agree with TRBD2. This CDR3 region has 17 residues. V lost 7 bases and J lost 3; bases outside the gene matches: 16. Germline-derived CDR1 and CDR2 are SEHNR and FQNEAQ (reference sequence). The CDR3 loop reads CASTLIRGAGEEETQYF. CDR3 sequence (DNA): TGTGCCAGCACGTTAATTCGCGGAGCGGGGGAAGAAGAGACCCAGTACTTC.

The gene calls are TRBV11-2 and TRBJ2-2; 8 bases map to TRBD1. V was pared by 7 bases and J by 0 bases, with 1 base of the junction left unmatched. CDR1 and CDR2 (germline): SGHAT, FQNNGV. This CDR3 has 14 amino acids. Here the CDR3 DNA reads TGTGCCAGCAAGACAGGGGCGAACACCGGGGAGCTGTTTTTT. Protein product: CASKTGANTGELFF.

This chain connects TRBV6-1 to TRBJ2-7, with D possibly matching TRBD2 (5 bases). From germline, CDR1 is MNHNS and CDR2 SASEGT. The germline V and J ends were trimmed by 3 bases and 4 bases, with 19 bases remaining between them. The length of the CDR3 is 16 residues. In DNA, the CDR3 is TGTGCCAGCAGTGATCCATCTATAGCGAGAGAGTACGAGCAGTACTTC. The encoded protein is CASSDPSIAREYEQYF.

The chain recombines TRBV6-6 with TRBJ1-4; D remains ambiguous. V lost 8 bases to trimming and J lost 0 bases, with 13 bases between them. There are 15 residues in the CDR3. The germline gives CDR1 MNHNY, CDR2 SVGAGI (reference sequence). This CDR3 reads CASAGFLATNEKLFF. The CDR3 region has the DNA TGTGCCAGCGCGGGGTTTCTTGCAACTAATGAAAAACTGTTTTTT.

This rearrangement joins TRBV29-1 to TRBJ2-6; TRBD1 agrees at 8 bases. The CDR3 contains 17 residues. Germline CDR1 is SQVTM and CDR2 is ANQGSEA. V shed 0 bases and J 2 bases; nucleotides not matched to a gene: 6. Here the CDR3 DNA reads TGCAGCGTTGAAGAGTTCGGCAGGGGGCCTGGGGCCAACGTCCTGACTTTC. Translating gives CSVEEFGRGPGANVLTF.

The chain couples TRBV19 to TRBJ1-5, with D possibly TRBD1 on 5 matching bases. This CDR3 is built from 13 residues. CDR1 is LNHDA, CDR2 SQIVND, per germline (reference sequence). V was trimmed by 7 bases and J by 3 bases, leaving 10 bases between them. The CDR3 region has the DNA TGTGCCAGTAAAGACAGAAACAATCAGCCCCAGCATTTT. This codes for CASKDRNNQPQHF.